Listed here is a single T cell receptor beta chain. Sequenced by immunoSEQ multiplex PCR; TCRdb stores in-frame clones only, minus some. The sample has approximately 470,000 clones, 87% seen once; the top ten hold roughly 0.7%. Trimming pared 0 bases from V and 6 bases from J, leaving 9 bases between. The CDR3 covers 13 residues. Looked up from germline, CDR1 is SGHRS and CDR2 is YFSETQ. This entry comes from a study of blood T cell repertoires in COVID-19. The participants were between about 18 and 95 years old and came from some 23 US areas. Clinical history reported by participants formed the basis on which cohorts were assigned.

Sequencing input: PBMCs or T cells enriched from blood (not recorded which). This chain links TRBV5-1 with TRBJ1-2, with D possibly being TRBD1 (5 bases). This clonotype was sampled from a woman aged 18-30 years who had recovered from COVID-19. The CDR3 protein is CASSLEAGHGYTF. The CDR3, as DNA: TGCGCCAGCAGCTTGGAGGCAGGGCATGGCTACACCTTC.